This T cell receptor (beta chain) was sequenced in a study of cytomegalovirus exposure and HLA in healthy donors (dated by TCRdb to 2016 to 2017). Regarding the research as a whole: A later analysis indicated that the 120 or so validation repertoires were generated on the platform also employed for the 700 or so repertoires of the first cohort. The study was designed to test whether signatures of past pathogen exposure could be identified by cataloging public T cell receptors. Along with the approximately 620-subject first cohort, a separate validation cohort of over a hundred different subjects was used. To predict cytomegalovirus infection status, the study combined high-throughput TCR immunosequencing, statistical association of individual TCRs with disease status, and machine learning. Findings and caveats that apply to the study as a whole: In a later analysis, TCRs clustered in the first cohort were found to also tend to co-occur in the roughly 130 validation repertoires, with approximately 94% of cluster scores above 0. A total of roughly 160 TCR beta chains were listed by the study as associated with cytomegalovirus. In vitro tests confirmed that a few of the cytomegalovirus-associated TCR beta chains recognize cytomegalovirus antigens. A later analysis had no HLA typing for the validation cohort, so co-occurrence there was scored across all 110 or so repertoires. The classifier was reported to diagnose cytomegalovirus status with high specificity and sensitivity in both the original cohort and the validation cohort. According to the authors, the approach could potentially be generalized to other disease states and immunological phenotypes. Most TCR sequences were observed very rarely across donors, whereas some public TCRs were present in many individuals.

Measured from the cysteine to the phenylalanine, the CDR3 is 12 residues long. Only the CDR3 DNA stays, 36 bases, in frame from base 1. Based on the germline V gene, the CDR1 and CDR2 sequences are SGHTA and FQGNSA. V drops 5 bases and J drops 2 bases, leaving 5 bases in between. The donors were included in the validation cohort of 90 to 150 subjects, a group kept apart from the roughly 700-subject first cohort. Libraries were constructed by the immunoSEQ multiplex PCR assay. The original pipeline was this. A statistical classification framework was built for diagnosing cytomegalovirus status from the catalog of TCR beta chain sequences. The table comes from immuneACCESS by way of TCRdb, which keeps in-frame sequences with V and J called. Part of the clones is missing from these tables; in studies checked, under half for an unresolved V gene and the rest for unknown reasons. The V and J calls and clone size were taken over from that table, and D and trimming were inferred from the DNA. This sample gives about 140,000 clones in total; about 86% of them show up just once. The top ten clonotypes cover just under 3% of the sample.

Remarks on this clone: Its recognized antigen is unknown. The record has no base qualities; no much larger clone is one base away.

Sequencing input: PBMCs. This receptor chain uses TRBV7-2 and TRBJ2-3, with the D gene uncertain. The clonotype was recovered from a man between 18 and 29 years old in good health and CMV-seronegative. The CDR3 is CASSLSTDTQYF. The bases read TGTGCCAGCAGCCTTTCCACAGATACGCAGTATTTT. This CDR3, with the reference TRBV7-2 and TRBJ2-3 proteins standing in past its ends, gives the full variable domain GAGVSQSPSNKVTEKGKDVELRCDPISGHTALYWYRQSLGQGLEFLIYFQGNSAPDKSGLPSDRFSAERTGGSVSTLTIQRTQQEDSAVYLCASSLSTDTQYFGPGTRLTVL.